This T cell receptor (beta chain) was sequenced during a study of CD8 T cells in Susac syndrome. The multiple sclerosis controls were treatment-naive patients, and their relapsing-remitting disease was stable or active. CDR1 is DFQATT and CDR2 is SNEGSKA in the germline V gene (reference sequence). CDR3 length: 17 residues. Germline trimming cut 6 bases from V and 3 bases from J; bases unmatched to any gene: 10. This clonotype showed up just once. Random hexamers were used to reverse transcribe roughly 0.5 to 1 ug of RNA. TCRdb reprocessed the immunoSEQ multiplex PCR reads via MiXCR and lists one record per CDR3 protein. The sample carries 200,000 to 300,000 distinct CDR3 sequences, approximately 92% recorded once.

Source material: CD4+ T cells from PBMCs. This chain connects TRBV20-1 to TRBJ2-3; TRBD2 agrees at 15 bases. The receptor was isolated from a human donor with multiple sclerosis. Here the CDR3 reads CSASPGLAGGGTDTQYF. CDR3 DNA sequence: TGCAGTGCCTCCCCCGGACTAGCGGGAGGGGGTACAGATACGCAGTATTTT.